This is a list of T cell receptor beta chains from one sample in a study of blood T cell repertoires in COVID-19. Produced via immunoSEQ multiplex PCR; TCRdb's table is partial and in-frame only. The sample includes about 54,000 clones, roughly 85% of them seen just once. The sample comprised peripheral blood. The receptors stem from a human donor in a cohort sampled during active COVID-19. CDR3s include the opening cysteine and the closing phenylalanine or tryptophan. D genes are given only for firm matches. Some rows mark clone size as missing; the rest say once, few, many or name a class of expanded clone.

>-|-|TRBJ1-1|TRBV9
CASSPRDTRNTEAFF
TGTGCCAGCAGCCCCCGGGACACGCGGAACACTGAAGCTTTCTTT
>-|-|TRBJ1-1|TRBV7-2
CASSQQGNTEAFF
TGTGCCAGCAGCCAGCAGGGAAACACTGAAGCTTTCTTT
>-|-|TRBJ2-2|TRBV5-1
CASSLMPSGTGELFF
TGCGCCAGCAGCTTGATGCCCTCGGGCACCGGGGAGCTGTTTTTT
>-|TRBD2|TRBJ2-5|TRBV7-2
CASSSYTGTSGFQYF
TGTGCCAGCAGCTCCTACACAGGGACTAGCGGCTTTCAGTACTTC
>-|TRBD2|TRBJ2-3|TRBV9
CASSVAHYSGGTDTQYF
TGTGCCAGCAGCGTAGCCCATTATAGCGGGGGCACAGATACGCAGTATTTT
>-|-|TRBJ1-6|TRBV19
CASSIEGRFNSPLHF
TGTGCCAGTAGTATTGAGGGCAGGTTTAATTCACCCCTCCACTTT
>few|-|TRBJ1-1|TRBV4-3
CASSPGQWNTEAFF
TGCGCCAGCAGCCCCGGACAGTGGAACACTGAAGCTTTCTTT
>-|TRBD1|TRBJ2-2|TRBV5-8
CASSIRDSSNTGELFF
TGTGCCAGCAGCATCCGGGACAGTTCGAACACCGGGGAGCTGTTTTTT
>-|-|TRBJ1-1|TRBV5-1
CASSPGQTLNTEAFF
TGCGCCAGCAGCCCCGGACAGACTCTTAACACTGAAGCTTTCTTT
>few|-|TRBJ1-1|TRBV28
CASSFSGGGPTEAFF
TGTGCCAGCAGTTTCAGCGGGGGGGGCCCAACTGAAGCTTTCTTT
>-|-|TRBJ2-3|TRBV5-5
CASSLDVLYTDTQYF
TGTGCCAGCAGCTTGGACGTACTTTACACAGATACGCAGTATTTT
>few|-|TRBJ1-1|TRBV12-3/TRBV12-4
CASSLGPNTEAFF
TGTGCCAGCAGTTTAGGGCCGAACACTGAAGCTTTCTTT
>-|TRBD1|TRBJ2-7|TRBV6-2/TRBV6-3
CASSWRTGWKEQYF
TGTGCCAGCAGTTGGAGGACAGGGTGGAAAGAGCAGTACTTC
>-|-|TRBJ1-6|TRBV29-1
CSFRGGGGVPLHF
TGCAGCTTCCGCGGAGGAGGAGGGGTGCCCCTCCACTTT
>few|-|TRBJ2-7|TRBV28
CASSPSREQYF
TGTGCCAGCAGCCCCTCCCGCGAGCAGTACTTC
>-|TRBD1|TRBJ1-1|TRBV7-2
CASSPKTGVTEAFF
TGTGCCAGCAGCCCGAAGACAGGGGTCACTGAAGCTTTCTTT
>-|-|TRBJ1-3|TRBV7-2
CASSLAPGGNTIYF
TGTGCCAGCAGCTTAGCCCCGGGGGGAAACACCATATATTTT
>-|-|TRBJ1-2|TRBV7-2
CASSLAVGNLDSYGYTF
TGTGCCAGCAGCTTAGCCGTGGGCAACCTCGATTCCTATGGCTACACCTTC
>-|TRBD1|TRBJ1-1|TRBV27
CASSFRGPNTEAFF
TGTGCCAGCAGTTTCAGGGGGCCGAACACTGAAGCTTTCTTT
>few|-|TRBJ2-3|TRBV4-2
CASSQDLRSRSSTDTQYF
TGTGCCAGCAGCCAAGATCTTCGGAGCAGATCTAGCACAGATACGCAGTATTTT
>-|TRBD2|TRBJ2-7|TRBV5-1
CASSAGGTSGVEYF
TGCGCCAGCAGCGCGGGAGGCACCTCAGGGGTAGAGTACTTC
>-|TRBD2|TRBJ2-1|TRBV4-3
CASSRKGGGRTQNEQFF
TGCGCCAGCAGCCGAAAAGGAGGCGGGAGAACCCAGAATGAGCAGTTCTTC
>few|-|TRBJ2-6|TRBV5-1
CASSWGLSSGANVLTF
TGCGCCAGCAGCTGGGGACTGAGCTCTGGGGCCAACGTCCTGACTTTC
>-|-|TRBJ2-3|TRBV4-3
CASSQGGRSDTQYF
TGCGCCAGCAGCCAAGGCGGCCGGTCAGATACGCAGTATTTT
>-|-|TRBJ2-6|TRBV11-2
CASSLSGSPLSGANVLTF
TGTGCCAGCAGCTTAAGCGGCAGTCCCCTCTCTGGGGCCAACGTCCTGACTTTC
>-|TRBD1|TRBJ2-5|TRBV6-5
CASSQRTGQETQYF
TGTGCCAGCAGTCAACGGACAGGGCAAGAGACCCAGTACTTC
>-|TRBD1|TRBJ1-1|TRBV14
CASSRLTGENTEAFF
TGTGCCAGCAGCCGCCTAACAGGGGAGAACACTGAAGCTTTCTTT
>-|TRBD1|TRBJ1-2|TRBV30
CAWSVKLGQVYGYTF
TGTGCCTGGAGTGTAAAACTGGGACAGGTTTATGGCTACACCTTC
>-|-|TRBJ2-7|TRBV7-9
CASSPNRETYEQYF
TGTGCCAGCAGCCCTAACAGGGAAACCTACGAGCAGTACTTC
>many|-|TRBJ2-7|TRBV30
CAWSPQGYEQYF
TGTGCCTGGAGTCCGCAGGGCTACGAGCAGTACTTC
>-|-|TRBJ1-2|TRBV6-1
CASSDQENYGYTF
TGTGCCAGCAGTGACCAAGAGAACTATGGCTACACCTTC
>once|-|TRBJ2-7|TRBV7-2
CASSPTPPYEQYF
TGTGCCAGCAGTCCGACTCCGCCCTACGAGCAGTACTTC
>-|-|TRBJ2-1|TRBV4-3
CASSQGRRSSYNEQFF
TGCGCCAGCAGCCAAGGGAGGCGGAGCTCCTACAATGAGCAGTTCTTC
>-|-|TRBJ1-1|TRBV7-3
CASTIGGETEAFF
TGTGCCAGCACCATCGGAGGTGAGACTGAAGCTTTCTTT
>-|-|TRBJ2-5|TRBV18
CASSPQFQGRETQYF
TGTGCCAGCTCACCACAGTTCCAGGGGAGAGAGACCCAGTACTTC
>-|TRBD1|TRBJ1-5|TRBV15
CATAQGGNQPQHF
TGTGCCACCGCCCAGGGGGGCAATCAGCCCCAGCATTTT
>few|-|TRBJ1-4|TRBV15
CATSRDRRSGEKLFF
TGTGCCACCAGCAGAGATAGGAGGTCGGGTGAAAAACTGTTTTTT
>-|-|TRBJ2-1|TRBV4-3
CASSQSLLRTMGNEQFF
TGCGCCAGCAGCCAATCCCTCTTGCGGACTATGGGCAATGAGCAGTTCTTC
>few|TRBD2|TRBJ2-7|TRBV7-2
CASSFPTSGGTYEQYF
TGTGCCAGCAGCTTCCCTACTAGCGGGGGGACATACGAGCAGTACTTC
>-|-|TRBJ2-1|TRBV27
CASSSYQGSPYNEQFF
TGTGCCAGCAGTTCCTATCAGGGGAGCCCCTACAATGAGCAGTTCTTC
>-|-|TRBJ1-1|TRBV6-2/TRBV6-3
CASSSPGENTEAFF
TGTGCCAGCAGCTCACCGGGGGAGAACACTGAAGCTTTCTTT
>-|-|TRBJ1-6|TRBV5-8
CASSTRGGAGSPLHF
TGTGCCAGCAGCACCCGGGGAGGCGCTGGTTCACCCCTCCACTTT
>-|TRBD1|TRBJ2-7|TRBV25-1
CASSRGTGVYEQYF
TGTGCCAGCAGTAGAGGGACAGGAGTCTACGAGCAGTACTTC
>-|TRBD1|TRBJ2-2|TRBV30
CAWSRRGGRTGELFF
TGTGCCTGGAGTCGCAGAGGGGGCCGCACCGGGGAGCTGTTTTTT
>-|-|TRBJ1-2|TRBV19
CASSIDTDYGYTF
TGTGCCAGTAGTATTGACACGGACTATGGCTACACCTTC
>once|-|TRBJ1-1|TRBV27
CASSLSGRQGPEAFF
TGTGCCAGCAGTTTATCGGGGCGGCAGGGCCCTGAAGCTTTCTTT
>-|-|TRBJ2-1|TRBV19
CASAPTVGRSYNEQFF
TGTGCCAGCGCCCCGACTGTAGGTAGATCCTACAATGAGCAGTTCTTC
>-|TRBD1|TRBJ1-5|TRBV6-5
CASSTYRGDQPQHF
TGTGCCAGCAGTACATACAGGGGGGATCAGCCCCAGCATTTT
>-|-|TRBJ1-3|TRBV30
CAWSVQGSSGNTIYF
TGTGCCTGGAGTGTTCAGGGGTCCTCTGGAAACACCATATATTTT
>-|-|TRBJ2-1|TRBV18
CASSASRVVEQFF
TGTGCCAGCTCAGCTTCCAGGGTGGTTGAGCAGTTCTTC
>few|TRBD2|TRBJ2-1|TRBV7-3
CASSHGLAGGNEQFF
TGTGCCAGCAGCCATGGACTAGCGGGGGGCAATGAGCAGTTCTTC
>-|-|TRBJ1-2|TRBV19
CASRESRANYGYTF
TGTGCCAGTAGGGAGTCTAGAGCTAACTATGGCTACACCTTC